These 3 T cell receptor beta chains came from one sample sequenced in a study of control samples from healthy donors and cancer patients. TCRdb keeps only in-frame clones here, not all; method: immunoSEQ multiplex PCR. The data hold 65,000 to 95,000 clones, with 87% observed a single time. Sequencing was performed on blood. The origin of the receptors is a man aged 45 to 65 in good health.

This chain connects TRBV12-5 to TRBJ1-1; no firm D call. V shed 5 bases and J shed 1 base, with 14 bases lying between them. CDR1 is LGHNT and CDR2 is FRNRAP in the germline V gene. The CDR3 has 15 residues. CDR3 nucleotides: TGTGCTAGTGGTCCCCGGGCTCCGGGGAACACTGAAGCTTTCTTT. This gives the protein CASGPRAPGNTEAFF.

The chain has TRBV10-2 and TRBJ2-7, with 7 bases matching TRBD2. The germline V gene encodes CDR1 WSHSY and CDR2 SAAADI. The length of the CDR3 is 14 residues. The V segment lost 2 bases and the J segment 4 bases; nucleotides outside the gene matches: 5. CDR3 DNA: TGCGCCAGCAGTGAGATGGGCGGGGGTTACGAGCAGTACGTC. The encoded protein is CASSEMGGGYEQYV.

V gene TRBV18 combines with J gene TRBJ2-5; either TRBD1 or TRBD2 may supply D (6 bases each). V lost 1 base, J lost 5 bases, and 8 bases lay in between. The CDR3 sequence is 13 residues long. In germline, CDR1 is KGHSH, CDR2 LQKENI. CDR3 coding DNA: TGTGCCAGCTCACCACGAGGGGGGGAGACCCAGTACTTC. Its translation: CASSPRGGETQYF.